This T cell receptor beta chain was sequenced for a study of T cells after yellow fever vaccination. Points from the study as a whole: Most clones from primary vaccination were detected again post-booster (just over 95% CD4, about 88% CD8).

TCR cDNA, made by 5'RACE template switching, carried an added universal primer site and UMIs. TCRdb ran MiXCR on the 5' RACE reads and lists one entry per CDR3 protein. Here the sample spans roughly 350,000 distinct CDR3 sequences, over 3.5% being singletons. The trim removed 10 bases at V and 13 bases at J, leaving 10 bases unmatched. Germline CDR1 and CDR2: MNHEY and SVGEGT. CDR3 size: 11 residues. This clonotype showed up many times. The antigen is not known. The TCR sequence derives from a man aged 18 to 35 who received the YFV17D yellow fever vaccine. The V and J genes are TRBV6-2 or TRBV6-3 and TRBJ2-3; 8 bases fit TRBD2. Sequencing used PBMCs, obtained 5 days after the yellow fever booster vaccination. This CDR3 reads CATLRGGREYF. DNA for the CDR3: TGTGCCACCCTCCGGGGGGGCCGGGAGTATTTT.